This record concerns one T cell receptor (beta chain) sequence. The CDR3 has 16 amino acids. V shed 3 bases and J shed 0 bases, with 14 bases lying between them. CDR1 ENHRY and CDR2 SYGVKD come from the germline V gene. The record originates from a study of blood T cell repertoires in COVID-19. Study-wide context: The United States, Italy and Spain supplied acute and convalescent COVID-19 samples.

Authors' data handling: Scientists estimated how many nucleated cells there were by amplifying reference gene primers. The table came from immunoSEQ multiplex PCR; TCRdb's copy has only in-frame clones and leaves some out. D and trimming come from the DNA, and the V and J calls and clone size come from that table. Of 120,000 or so clones in the sample, around 79% were seen once. This TCR came from a man in his fifties or sixties with acute or convalescent COVID-19. The rearrangement links TRBV10-3 to TRBJ1-1; possibly TRBD1 for D (5 bases). The specimen was peripheral blood. This CDR3 is CAISESGEGMNTEAFF. The CDR3 bases are TGTGCCATCAGTGAATCCGGGGAGGGGATGAACACTGAAGCTTTCTTT.